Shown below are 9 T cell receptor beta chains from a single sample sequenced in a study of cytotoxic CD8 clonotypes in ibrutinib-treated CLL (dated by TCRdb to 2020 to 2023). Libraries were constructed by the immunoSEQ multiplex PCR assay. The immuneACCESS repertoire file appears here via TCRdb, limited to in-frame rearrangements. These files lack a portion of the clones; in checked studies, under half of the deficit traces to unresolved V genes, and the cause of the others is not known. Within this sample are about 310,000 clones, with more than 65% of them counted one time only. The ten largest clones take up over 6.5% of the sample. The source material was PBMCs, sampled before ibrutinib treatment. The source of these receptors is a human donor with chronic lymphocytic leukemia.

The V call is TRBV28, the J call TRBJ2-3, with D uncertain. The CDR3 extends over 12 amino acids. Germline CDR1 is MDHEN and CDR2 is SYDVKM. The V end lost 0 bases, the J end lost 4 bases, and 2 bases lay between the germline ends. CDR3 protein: CASSLWADTQYF. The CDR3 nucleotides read TGTGCCAGCAGTTTATGGGCAGATACGCAGTATTTT. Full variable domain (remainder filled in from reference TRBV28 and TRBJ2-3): DVKVTQSSRYLVKRTGEKVFLECVQDMDHENMFWYRQDPGLGLRLIYFSYDVKMKEKGDIPEGYSVSREKKERFSLILESASTNQTSMYLCASSLWADTQYFGPGTRLTVL.

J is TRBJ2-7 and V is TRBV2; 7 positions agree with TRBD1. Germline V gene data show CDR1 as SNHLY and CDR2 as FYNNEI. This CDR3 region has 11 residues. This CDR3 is CASTGSYEQYF. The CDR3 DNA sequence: TGTGCATCGACAGGGAGCTACGAGCAGTACTTC.

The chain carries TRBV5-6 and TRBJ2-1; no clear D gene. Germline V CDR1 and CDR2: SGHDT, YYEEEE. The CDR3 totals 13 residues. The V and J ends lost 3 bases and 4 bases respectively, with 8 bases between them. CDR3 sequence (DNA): TGTGCCAGCAGCTCCGACTTGTACAATGAGCAGTTCTTC. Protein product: CASSSDLYNEQFF. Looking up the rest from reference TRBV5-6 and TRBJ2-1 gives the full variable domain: DAGVTQSPTHLIKTRGQQVTLRCSPKSGHDTVSWYQQALGQGPQFIFQYYEEEERQRGNFPDRFSGHQFPNYSSELNVNALLLGDSALYLCASSSDLYNEQFFGPGTRLTVL.

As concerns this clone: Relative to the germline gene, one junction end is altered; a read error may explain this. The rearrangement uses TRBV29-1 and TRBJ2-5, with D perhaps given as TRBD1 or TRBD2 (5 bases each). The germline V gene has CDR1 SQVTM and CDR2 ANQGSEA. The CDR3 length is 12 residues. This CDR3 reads CSVEGTLQTQYF. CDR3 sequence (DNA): TGCAGCGTAGAAGGGACCTTACAGACCCAGTACTTC.

The CDR3 sequence is CSVLPSRYEQYF. The CDR3 DNA reads as TGCAGCGTTCTTCCTTCTCGATACGAGCAGTACTTC. The chain employs TRBV29-1 and TRBJ2-7, with unresolved D. The CDR3 is 12 amino acids. The V gene lost 5 bases and the J gene lost 4 bases, with 12 bases spanning the gap. The germline V gene has CDR1 SQVTM and CDR2 ANQGSEA.

The CDR3 DNA is TGTGCCAGCAGCTTAGCGCTAGCGGGAGTTAGTGGTGAGCAGTTCTTC. It specifies CASSLALAGVSGEQFF. J is TRBJ2-1 and V is TRBV7-2, with 10 bases matching TRBD2. Germline V lookup: CDR1 SGHTA, CDR2 FQGNSA. The CDR3 loop spans 16 amino acids. Germline trimming cut 0 bases from V and 9 bases from J; bases unmatched to any gene: 8.

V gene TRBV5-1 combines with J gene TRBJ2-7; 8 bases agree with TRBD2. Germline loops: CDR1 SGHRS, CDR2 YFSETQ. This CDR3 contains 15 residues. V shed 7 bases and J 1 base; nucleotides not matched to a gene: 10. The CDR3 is CASGPLSGSSYEQYF. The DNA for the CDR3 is TGCGCCAGCGGGCCGCTCAGCGGGAGTTCCTACGAGCAGTACTTC.

CDR3 protein: CASSESGSGSVEYF. For the CDR3, the DNA is TGCGCCAGCAGTGAGTCAGGGTCGGGGTCCGTCGAGTACTTC. The chain is built from TRBV10-2 and TRBJ2-5, with D possibly matching TRBD2 (5 bases). Germline values: CDR1 WSHSY, CDR2 SAAADI. V was trimmed by 0 bases and J by 12 bases, leaving 17 bases between them. The CDR3 contains 14 residues.

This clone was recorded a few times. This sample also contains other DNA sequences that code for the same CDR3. Here the CDR3 DNA reads TGCGCCAGCAGTCAGGGGAGCTCCTACGAGCAGTACTTC. It encodes CASSQGSSYEQYF. The chain employs TRBV5-1 and TRBJ2-7, with D perhaps matching TRBD1 (6 bases). The V and J ends lost 5 bases and 0 bases respectively, with 9 bases between them. The CDR3 loop spans 13 amino acids. Germline loops: CDR1 SGHRS, CDR2 YFSETQ.